Following are 25 T cell receptor beta chains from one sample sequenced in a study. TCRdb redid the calling of the 5' RACE reads with MiXCR, one entry per CDR3 protein. The table shows fewer than 40,000 distinct CDR3 sequences, with around a quarter occurring only once. Sequenced input: memory CD4+ T cells sorted from blood. The sample's subset: memory CD4+ T cells, CD4+CD45RO+CD25-. The origin of the receptors is a female donor with breast cancer.

Concerning this clonotype: A much more abundant neighbour one base away suggests this may be a read error. The V call is TRBV7-3, the J call TRBJ2-1, with 8 bases lining up with TRBD2. Unmatched junction bases numbered 10, after V lost 3 bases and J lost 0 bases. The germline V gene encodes CDR1 SGHTA and CDR2 FQGTGA. CDR3 length: 18 residues. The CDR3 protein is CASSLASGPLSSYNEQFF. The CDR3, as DNA: TGTGCCAGCAGCTTGGCTAGCGGGCCATTGAGCTCCTACAATGAGCAGTTCTTC. Together with reference TRBV7-3 and TRBJ2-1, the CDR3 gives the full variable domain: GAGVSQTPSNKVTEKGKYVELRCDPISGHTALYWYRQSLGQGPEFLIYFQGTGAADDSGLPNDRFFAVRPEGSVSTLKIQRTERGDSAVYLCASSLASGPLSSYNEQFFGPGTRLTVL.

This clonotype has only a few counts. This rearrangement joins TRBV7-8 to TRBJ2-1, with TRBD2 matching over 9 bases. Germline CDR1 SGHVS, CDR2 FQNEAQ. V dropped 10 bases and J dropped 7; count of bases not matched to a gene: 14. This CDR3 is built from 15 residues. The CDR3 here is CATDNSGSSGNEQFF. The CDR3 region has the DNA TGTGCCACCGACAATAGCGGGAGTTCGGGTAATGAGCAGTTCTTC. The complete variable domain, with remaining parts taken from reference TRBV7-8 and TRBJ2-1, reads GAGVSQSPRYKVAKRGQDVALRCDPISGHVSLFWYQQALGQGPEFLTYFQNEAQLDKSGLPSDRFFAERPEGSVSTLKIQRTQQEDSAVYLCATDNSGSSGNEQFFGPGTRLTVL.

In this sample, this clonotype is medium-sized. V is TRBV9 and J is TRBJ1-1, with D perhaps TRBD1 (6 bases). Germline CDR1 reads SGDLS; CDR2 reads YYNGEE. The CDR3 contains 15 residues. The ends were cut back, 0 bases at V and 3 bases at J, with 12 bases in the middle. CDR3 amino acids: CASSVEMGADTEAFF. The DNA for the CDR3 is TGTGCCAGCAGCGTAGAGATGGGGGCGGACACTGAAGCTTTCTTT.

The V and J genes are TRBV7-8 and TRBJ1-5, with 7 bases that match TRBD1. V lost 4 bases, J lost 5 bases, and 5 bases stayed unmatched. Germline loops: CDR1 SGHVS, CDR2 FQNEAQ. The CDR3 is 14 residues long. Written as DNA, the CDR3 is TGTGCCAGCAGCTGGGACAGCCTTGATCAGCCCCAGCATTTT. This encodes CASSWDSLDQPQHF.

This clonotype was counted at least ten times. The chain employs TRBV30 and TRBJ2-1; D is uncertain. Germline CDR1 reads GTSNPN; CDR2 reads SVGIG (reference sequence). The V and J ends lost 2 bases and 9 bases respectively, with 8 bases between them. CDR3 length: 11 amino acids. The CDR3 nucleotides are TGTGCCTGGAGTCTTGGGGTTGAGCAGTTCTTC. Translation: CAWSLGVEQFF.

The V call is TRBV7-9, the J call TRBJ1-1; D is uncertain. This CDR3 is built from 12 residues. Between the trimmed V and J ends, which lost 4 bases and 5 bases, there was a span of 8 bases. The germline gives CDR1 SEHNR, CDR2 FQNEAQ (reference sequence). The CDR3 DNA reads TGTGCCAGCAGCTCGAGGTGGACTGAAGCTTTCTTT. Its translation is CASSSRWTEAFF.

V gene TRBV7-9 combines with J gene TRBJ2-7; D is unclear. CDR1 and CDR2 from the germline V gene are SEHNR and FQNEAQ (reference sequence). The germline V and J ends were trimmed by 2 bases and 6 bases, with 5 bases remaining between them. This CDR3 is built from 11 residues. The chain's CDR3 is CASSLSLEQYF. The CDR3 DNA is TGTGCCAGCAGCTTAAGTCTCGAGCAGTACTTC. Using reference TRBV7-9 and TRBJ2-7 for the parts outside the CDR3, the full variable domain is DTGVSQNPRHKITKRGQNVTFRCDPISEHNRLYWYRQTLGQGPEFLTYFQNEAQLEKSRLLSDRFSAERPKGSFSTLEIQRTEQGDSAMYLCASSLSLEQYFGPGTRLTVT.

As concerns this clonotype: A much more abundant neighbour one base away suggests this may be a read error. The rearrangement joins TRBV5-1 to TRBJ2-2; TRBD2 might be the D (6 bases). Germline V lookup: CDR1 SGHRS, CDR2 YFSETQ. The CDR3 consists of 13 residues. CDR3 in DNA: TGCGCCAGCAGCGGAGGGTCGGCCGGGGGGCTGTTTTTT. Protein sequence: CASSGGSAGGLFF.

This clonotype was seen repeatedly, ten times or more. CDR3 amino acids: CASSQDRGGRNGNEQFF. In DNA form, the CDR3 reads TGTGCCAGCAGCCAAGATAGGGGCGGGAGGAACGGAAATGAGCAGTTCTTC. V usage is TRBV4-2 and J usage is TRBJ2-1; 8 bases agree with TRBD2. The germline V gene has CDR1 LGHNA and CDR2 YNFKEQ. The CDR3 totals 17 residues. Germline trimming cut 0 bases from V and 7 bases from J; bases unmatched to any gene: 11.

This clonotype was found many times. The chain combines TRBV6-5 with TRBJ2-5; 7 bases agree with TRBD1. Germline V gene sequence: CDR1 MNHEY, CDR2 SVGAGI. The V segment lost 6 bases and the J segment 4 bases; nucleotides outside the gene matches: 8. This CDR3 is 14 amino acids long. The CDR3: CASSSDRVGETQYF. The CDR3 coding sequence is TGTGCCAGCAGCTCCGACAGGGTCGGAGAGACCCAGTACTTC.

This clonotype was counted only a few times. This chain uses TRBV7-8 with TRBJ2-3, with D tentatively TRBD2 (5 bases). Trimming took off 2 bases at V and 4 bases at J, with 16 bases between the two ends. Germline values: CDR1 SGHVS, CDR2 FQNEAQ. The CDR3 contains 16 residues. The CDR3 here is CASSLIWSASPDTQYF. CDR3 DNA: TGTGCCAGCAGCTTAATCTGGTCGGCTAGCCCAGATACGCAGTATTTT.

This clonotype was recorded at least ten times. The V gene is TRBV20-1, the J gene TRBJ2-5; 10 bases align to TRBD2. The CDR3 loop spans 15 amino acids. The V gene's germline CDR1 is DFQATT and CDR2 SNEGSKA (reference sequence). Germline trimming cut 5 bases from V and 4 bases from J; bases unmatched to any gene: 10. The CDR3 spells CSAPRERGGGETQYF. The CDR3, as DNA: TGCAGTGCTCCCAGGGAGCGGGGGGGCGGAGAGACCCAGTACTTC.

A few counts support this clonotype. The V and J genes are TRBV30 and TRBJ2-2, with no clear D. V gave up 5 bases and J gave up 6 bases, with 4 bases separating them. CDR3 length equals 10 residues. The germline V gene encodes CDR1 GTSNPN and CDR2 SVGIG (reference sequence). CDR3 sequence: CAWGAGELFF. CDR3 DNA: TGTGCCTGGGGCGCCGGGGAGCTGTTTTTT.

The rearrangement links TRBV7-6 to TRBJ2-3, with 11 bases fitting TRBD2. Germline CDR1 and CDR2: SGHVS and FNYEAQ. This CDR3 has 16 residues. V dropped 5 bases and J dropped 4; count of bases not matched to a gene: 8. The CDR3 protein is CASSPIAGGPADTQYF. The CDR3 DNA follows: TGTGCCAGCAGCCCAATAGCGGGGGGGCCGGCAGATACGCAGTATTTT.

Remarks on this clonotype: At one end the junction does not follow the germline gene, possibly because of a read error. The chain couples TRBV5-1 to TRBJ2-7, with 9 bases lining up with TRBD2. This CDR3 has 15 residues. Looked up from germline, CDR1 is SGHRS and CDR2 is YFSETQ. CDR3 in amino acids: CAGSLSSSGAYEQYF. The CDR3, as DNA: TGCGCCGGCAGCTTGTCGTCTAGCGGGGCGTACGAGCAGTACTTC.

The CDR3 DNA follows: TGTGCCAGCAGATCGACTAGTGGAAACACCATATATTTT. Its translation: CASRSTSGNTIYF. The rearrangement uses TRBV28 and TRBJ1-3; D unclear. This CDR3 is 13 amino acids long. Germline assignment: CDR1 MDHEN and CDR2 SYDVKM. Trimming left V 6 bases short and J 3 bases short, with 9 bases between.

Points on this clonotype: This clone may be a read error of a much larger clone one base away. This chain connects TRBV5-1 to TRBJ1-5; 10 bases agree with TRBD1. V lost 3 bases to trimming and J lost 5 bases; unmatched junction nucleotides: 5. This CDR3 is 15 amino acids long. CDR1 is SGHRS, CDR2 YFSETQ, per germline. The CDR3 nucleotides read TGCGCCAGCAGCTCGGGACAGGGGCGGGATCAGCCCCAGCATTTT. Translation gives CASSSGQGRDQPQHF.

This clonotype was observed a handful of times. This rearrangement joins TRBV7-3 to TRBJ2-1; 9 bases are a match to TRBD2. This CDR3 has 15 residues. V lost 5 bases and J lost 5; bases outside the gene matches: 7. The germline V gene encodes CDR1 SGHTA and CDR2 FQGTGA. This CDR3 is CASSPWAGGNNEQFF. The DNA for the CDR3 is TGTGCCAGCAGCCCTTGGGCGGGAGGGAACAATGAGCAGTTCTTC.

This clonotype appeared once. Mismatch with germline at one junction end may stem from a read error. The V gene is TRBV5-1, the J gene TRBJ1-4; D not certain. The germline CDR1 and CDR2 sequences are SGHRS and YFSETQ. The length of the CDR3 is 14 residues. The CDR3, as DNA: TGCGCCAGCGGCTTGGACGGCGAAAATGAAAAACTGTTTTTT. This sequence encodes CASGLDGENEKLFF.

On this clonotype: A much larger clone differs from this one at a single base, so this may be a read error. V and J are TRBV4-2 and TRBJ2-7; a weak D match, TRBD1 (5 bases). The germline gives CDR1 LGHNA, CDR2 YNFKEQ. CDR3 length: 13 residues. The CDR3 nucleotides are TGTGCCAGCGCCCACCCAGGGATGTACGAGCAGCACTTC. This translates into CASAHPGMYEQHF.

This clonotype was observed many times. The chain carries TRBV20-1 and TRBJ2-5, with unresolved D. This CDR3 contains 14 residues. The V and J ends lost 6 bases and 3 bases respectively, with 17 bases between them. Germline lookup yields CDR1 DFQATT and CDR2 SNEGSKA (reference sequence). CDR3 residues: CSAHPAPPEETQYF. In DNA, the CDR3 is TGCAGTGCCCATCCGGCTCCTCCGGAAGAGACCCAGTACTTC.

This clonotype was counted between two and nine times. The chain's CDR3 is CASSLWQGRTGELFF. The DNA of the CDR3 is TGTGCCAGCAGCTTATGGCAGGGACGAACCGGGGAGCTGTTTTTT. The chain couples TRBV13 to TRBJ2-2; D tentatively reads TRBD1 or TRBD2 (5 bases each). CDR3 length: 15 residues. Germline loops: CDR1 PRHDT, CDR2 FYEKMQ (reference sequence). V lost 2 bases and J lost 5, with 12 bases in between.

This clonotype was counted between two and nine times. This rearrangement joins TRBV27 to TRBJ1-1; D unresolved. V was shortened by 6 bases and J by 1 base, with 9 bases between the two germline ends. This CDR3 is 13 amino acids long. Germline loops: CDR1 MNHEY, CDR2 SMNVEV (reference sequence). This CDR3 is CASSPVPNTEAFF. The CDR3 nucleotides are TGTGCCAGCAGCCCAGTCCCGAACACTGAAGCTTTCTTT.

This clonotype is labeled medium-sized (0.01 to 0.1%). The genes are TRBV10-2 and TRBJ2-6; TRBD2 agrees at 7 bases. J lost 0 bases, V lost 6 bases, and 8 bases had no gene match. The CDR3 loop spans 17 amino acids. Germline CDR1 reads WSHSY; CDR2 reads SAAADI. This chain's CDR3 is CASSPGSGNSGANVLTF. The CDR3 DNA reads as TGCGCCAGCAGCCCCGGGAGCGGGAACTCTGGGGCCAACGTCCTGACTTTC.

Note on this clonotype: A read error is possible here, since a much larger clone lies one base away. This chain connects TRBV7-8 to TRBJ2-5; TRBD2 might be the D (6 bases). The CDR3 is made up of 15 amino acids. Germline assignment: CDR1 SGHVS and CDR2 FQNEAQ. V was cut by 11 bases and J by 5 bases, with 24 bases left in between. CDR3 DNA sequence: TGTGCCGGCACCCGATTCGGGGGTGCAAGGGAGACCCAGTACTTC. This translates into CAGTRFGGARETQYF.